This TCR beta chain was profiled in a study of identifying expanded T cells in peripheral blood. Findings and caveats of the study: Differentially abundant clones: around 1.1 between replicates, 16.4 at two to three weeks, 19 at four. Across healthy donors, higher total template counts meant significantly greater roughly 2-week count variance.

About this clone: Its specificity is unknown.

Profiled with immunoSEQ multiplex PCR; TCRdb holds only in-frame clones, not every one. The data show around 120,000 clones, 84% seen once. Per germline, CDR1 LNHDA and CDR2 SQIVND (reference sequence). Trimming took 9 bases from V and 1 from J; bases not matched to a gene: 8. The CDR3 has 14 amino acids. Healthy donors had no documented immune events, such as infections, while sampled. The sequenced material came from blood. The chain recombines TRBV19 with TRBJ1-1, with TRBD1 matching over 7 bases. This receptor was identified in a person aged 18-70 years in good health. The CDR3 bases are TGTGCCAGCGGGGTCCAGGGGGGGAACACTGAAGCTTTCTTT. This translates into CASGVQGGNTEAFF.